This T cell receptor (beta chain) was observed in a study of blood T cell repertoires in COVID-19. Study-wide context: Sources were T cells, B-cell-depleted T cells, or PBMCs; the material itself was cDNA or gDNA.

Between the trimmed V and J ends, which lost 1 base and 3 bases, there was a span of 4 bases. Germline CDR1 and CDR2: MGHRA and YSYEKL. The CDR3 is made up of 12 amino acids. The assay was immunoSEQ multiplex PCR, and TCRdb's table has in-frame clones only and misses some. The sample shows around 70,000 clones, about nine tenths of them seen only once. Sequenced material: peripheral blood. The chain is built from TRBV4-1 and TRBJ2-7; D not resolved. The TCR was taken from a man aged 45-60 years with active COVID-19. The CDR3, as DNA: TGCGCCAGCAGCCAAGGAGTCTACGAGCAGTACTTC. Its protein is CASSQGVYEQYF.